The present T cell receptor beta chain was sequenced within a study of blood T cell repertoires in COVID-19. The wider study: Both acute and convalescent COVID-19 samples were obtained from the United States, Italy and Spain. PBMCs, B-cell-depleted T cells, or T cells were the source of the cDNA or gDNA that made up the material.

The CDR3 has 15 amino acids. Germline V gives CDR1 MGHRA, CDR2 YSYEKL. The V end lost 2 bases, the J end lost 8 bases, and 15 bases lay between the germline ends. The assay was immunoSEQ multiplex PCR, and TCRdb's table has in-frame clones only and misses some. The sample yields fewer than 350,000 clones, more than 75% seen once. Sequencing was done on a sample of peripheral blood. The chain uses TRBV4-1 and TRBJ1-4; D perhaps matches TRBD1 (5 bases). This TCR derives from a woman younger than 45 who had recovered from COVID-19. DNA for the CDR3: TGCGCCAGCAGCCAACCGGGCGGGGGTGGCGAAAAACTGTTTTTT. Its translation: CASSQPGGGGEKLFF.